A single T cell receptor beta chain is shown here with its context. Antigen: not known. Unmatched junction bases numbered 6, after V lost 7 bases and J lost 5 bases. CDR1 and CDR2 from the germline V gene are LGHNA and YNFKEQ. The CDR3 totals 14 residues. The sample belongs to a study of CD8+ T cells in alopecia areata. Regarding the study as a whole: Resident alphabeta T cells of normal skin are also sequenced in scalp samples. Elevated clonality characterized lesional scalp relative to normal scalp, particularly in alopecia totalis/universalis.

It was cDNA, reverse transcribed from extracted RNA, that served as the sequencing template. Here immunoSEQ multiplex PCR was the method, and the copy in TCRdb shows in-frame clones only, minus some. The sample yields approximately 99,000 clones, 45% to 70% seen once. The V and J genes are TRBV4-2 and TRBJ2-2; 8 bases agree with TRBD2. The TCR was taken from a human donor in good health. The sample consisted of CD8+ T cells sorted from blood. The CDR3 DNA reads TGTGCCAGCAACGGACTAGCAGGGACCGGGGAGCTGTTTTTT. Residues: CASNGLAGTGELFF.